These 22 T cell receptor beta chains were all obtained from the same sample, sequenced in a study of response to subunit inactivated influenza vaccine. From the RT-PCR reads, TCRdb called clonotypes with MiXCR, one entry per CDR3 protein. The top ten hold 13% of the sample, which has approximately 530,000 distinct CDR3 sequences, approximately 6.9% seen once. Here the sequenced sample was PBMCs from blood, taken around 25 months after vaccination. The receptors here all came from a man in his fifties or sixties who received an inactivated influenza vaccine.

The chain recombines TRBV5-1 with TRBJ2-7, with unresolved D. V was shortened by 0 bases and J by 1 base, with 8 bases between the two germline ends. There are 14 residues in the CDR3. Germline V gives CDR1 SGHRS, CDR2 YFSETQ. The CDR3 sequence is CASSLDPESYEQYF. In DNA form, the CDR3 reads TGCGCCAGCAGCTTGGACCCCGAATCCTACGAGCAGTACTTC.

The V gene is TRBV29-1, the J gene TRBJ2-3; D gene ambiguous. Trimming stripped 7 bases from V and 1 base from J, with 12 bases between. Looked up from germline, CDR1 is SQVTM and CDR2 is ANQGSEA. The CDR3 is 13 amino acids. This chain's CDR3 is CSARRSRTDTQYF. In DNA form, the CDR3 reads TGCAGCGCCCGCCGTTCCCGCACAGATACGCAGTATTTT.

In this sample, this clonotype turned up a few times. The J gene is TRBJ2-1, the V gene TRBV11-2; D perhaps matches TRBD1 (6 bases). CDR1 is SGHAT and CDR2 is FQNNGV in the germline V gene. The CDR3 sequence is 16 residues long. V was pared by 5 bases and J by 2 bases, with 16 bases between. CDR3 bases: TGTGCCAGCAGCCGAACCCCAGGGGCAACCTACAATGAGCAGTTCTTC. Amino acids: CASSRTPGATYNEQFF.

The J gene is TRBJ2-1, the V gene TRBV20-1; 11 bases align to TRBD2. Per germline, CDR1 DFQATT and CDR2 SNEGSKA (reference sequence). This CDR3 comprises 15 residues. Losses at the gene ends were 6 bases for V and 2 bases for J; bases not matched to a gene: 6. CDR3: CSAVIAGGPYNEQFF. The CDR3, as DNA: TGCAGTGCCGTAATAGCGGGAGGGCCCTACAATGAGCAGTTCTTC.

The chain combines TRBV27 with TRBJ2-7; a possible D gene is TRBD1 (5 bases). This CDR3 region has 13 residues. In germline, CDR1 is MNHEY, CDR2 SMNVEV (reference sequence). Trimming cost V 5 bases and J 7 bases, with 15 bases left between them. The CDR3, as DNA: TGTGCCAGCAGTCACTCCAGGGAAGGAGAGCAGTACTTC. As protein: CASSHSREGEQYF.

The V call is TRBV7-2, the J call TRBJ1-2, with no clear D. Germline assignment: CDR1 SGHTA and CDR2 FQGNSA. The CDR3 has 14 amino acids. Trimming cost V 5 bases and J 4 bases, with 14 bases left between them. Here the CDR3 DNA reads TGTGCCAGCAGCCCCAGTGGGGTTCGCTATGGCTACACCTTC. Protein product: CASSPSGVRYGYTF.

This clonotype was observed a handful of times. The chain carries TRBV24-1 and TRBJ1-5; the D is unclear. V was trimmed by 4 bases and J by 1 base, leaving 7 bases between them. The CDR3 loop spans 14 amino acids. Germline V gene sequence: CDR1 KGHDR, CDR2 SFDVKD. In DNA, the CDR3 is TGTGCCACCAGTGAGGCAGGCAGCAATCAGCCCCAGCATTTT. Translation gives CATSEAGSNQPQHF.

This clonotype has just a few counts. The J gene is TRBJ2-1, the V gene TRBV7-2; possible D gene TRBD2, 5 bases. The V gene lost 2 bases and the J gene lost 9 bases, with 11 bases spanning the gap. The CDR3 spans 13 residues. CDR1 is SGHTA, CDR2 FQGNSA, per germline. The DNA for the CDR3 is TGTGCCAGCAGCTTATTACTACGGGGTGAGCAGTTCTTC. It encodes CASSLLLRGEQFF.

A few counts support this clonotype. The genes are TRBV2 and TRBJ2-7, with TRBD1 identical over 9 bases. The V gene end was trimmed by 6 bases and the J gene end by 2 bases; junction bases not matched to a gene: 8. CDR1 is SNHLY and CDR2 is FYNNEI in the germline V gene. This CDR3 is 15 amino acids long. CDR3 DNA: TGTGCCAGCAGCCCCGACAGGGGGAGACCCTACGAGCAGTACTTC. This codes for CASSPDRGRPYEQYF.

The CDR3 DNA reads TGTGCCAGCAGCGGGGGAGAAAGGGCAAGGGGGACCCAGTACTTC. The encoded protein is CASSGGERARGTQYF. The rearrangement links TRBV5-8 to TRBJ2-5; D possibly uses TRBD1 or TRBD2 (5 bases each). Germline V gene data show CDR1 as SGHTS and CDR2 as YDEGEE. The germline V and J ends were trimmed by 4 bases and 7 bases, with 20 bases remaining between them. The CDR3 loop spans 15 amino acids.

This clonotype was seen at least ten times. The genes are TRBV12-3 or TRBV12-4 and TRBJ2-7, with TRBD1 identical over 8 bases. This CDR3 has 15 amino acids. The ends lost 4 bases at V and 5 bases at J; junction bases unmatched: 10. The CDR3 loop reads CASSSQGARFDEQYF. CDR3 nucleotides: TGTGCCAGCAGTTCCCAGGGGGCGCGGTTCGACGAGCAGTACTTC.

V is TRBV4-3 and J is TRBJ2-5; D is perhaps TRBD2 (6 bases). The germline V and J ends were trimmed by 0 bases and 5 bases, with 13 bases remaining between them. The germline V gene has CDR1 LGHNA and CDR2 YSLEER. This CDR3 has 15 residues. CDR3 coding DNA: TGCGCCAGCAGCCAAGATGGGCTAGCGAGCGAGACCCAGTACTTC. Its translation: CASSQDGLASETQYF.

The V call is TRBV19, the J call TRBJ2-5; unclear D gene. The V gene lost 3 bases and the J gene lost 5 bases, with 10 bases spanning the gap. The CDR3 consists of 13 residues. CDR1 and CDR2 from the germline V gene are LNHDA and SQIVND (reference sequence). The CDR3 protein is CASSIGARETQYF. The CDR3 DNA is TGTGCCAGTAGTATCGGAGCCAGGGAGACCCAGTACTTC.

V gene TRBV7-7 combines with J gene TRBJ2-1; 9 nucleotides line up with TRBD1. J was trimmed by 10 bases and V by 5 bases; bases with no gene match: 9. This CDR3 contains 14 residues. CDR1 is SSHAT and CDR2 is FNYEAQ in the germline V gene (reference sequence). The CDR3 bases are TGTGCCAGCAGCCCCTTAATGGGGACAGGGGAGCAGTTCTTC. Its protein product is CASSPLMGTGEQFF. Filled out from reference TRBV7-7 and TRBJ2-1, the complete variable domain reads GAGVSQSPRYKVTKRGQDVTLRCDPISSHATLYWYQQALGQGPEFLTYFNYEAQPDKSGLPSDRFSAERPEGSISTLTIQRTEQRDSAMYRCASSPLMGTGEQFFGPGTRLTVL.

This clonotype turned up a few times. CDR3 protein: CASAQGITGELFF. CDR3 DNA sequence: TGTGCCAGCGCACAGGGAATTACCGGGGAGCTGTTTTTT. J is TRBJ2-2 and V is TRBV19; weak D call: TRBD1 (6 bases). The CDR3 extends over 13 amino acids. Trimming shortened V by 9 bases and J by 5 bases, and 13 bases separated the two germline ends. Germline V gives CDR1 LNHDA, CDR2 SQIVND (reference sequence).

Only a few counts were recorded for this clonotype. The chain uses TRBV4-1 and TRBJ2-7; D uncertain. The germline CDR1 and CDR2 sequences are MGHRA and YSYEKL. Trimming pared 0 bases from V and 2 bases from J, leaving 11 bases between. The CDR3 loop spans 15 amino acids. In nucleotides, the CDR3 is TGCGCCAGCAGCCAAGATCCAGGAACTACCTACGAGCAGTACTTC. It translates to CASSQDPGTTYEQYF.

This clonotype was counted ten times or more. The chain recombines TRBV6-5 with TRBJ2-5; 10 bases are a match to TRBD1. The CDR3 length is 16 residues. Trimming took 4 bases from V and 5 from J; bases not matched to a gene: 10. Germline V gene data show CDR1 as MNHEY and CDR2 as SVGAGI. CDR3 sequence reads: CASSSTGQGRGETQYF. The CDR3 DNA follows: TGTGCCAGCAGTTCCACGGGACAGGGGAGGGGGGAGACCCAGTACTTC.

This clonotype was seen ten or more times. V and J are TRBV2 and TRBJ2-1, with unresolved D. V was trimmed by 2 bases and J by 9 bases, leaving 14 bases between them. The CDR3 has 14 amino acids. Germline V gives CDR1 SNHLY, CDR2 FYNNEI. CDR3: CASSESAGAGEQFF. DNA of the CDR3: TGTGCCAGCAGTGAATCGGCAGGAGCAGGTGAGCAGTTCTTC.

Many counts were recorded for this clonotype. V gene TRBV28 combines with J gene TRBJ1-3; D possibly corresponds to TRBD1 (6 bases). V shed 7 bases and J shed 0 bases, with 13 bases lying between them. CDR3 length: 15 amino acids. The germline V gene has CDR1 MDHEN and CDR2 SYDVKM. This CDR3 reads CASITGGGSGNTIYF. The CDR3 nucleotides are TGTGCCAGCATTACCGGGGGCGGCTCTGGAAACACCATATATTTT.

This clonotype was seen many times. The chain is built from TRBV30 and TRBJ1-2; D gene ambiguous. Germline values: CDR1 GTSNPN, CDR2 SVGIG (reference sequence). Trimming shortened V by 4 bases and J by 1 base, and 7 bases separated the two germline ends. The CDR3 has 12 residues. The CDR3 protein is CAWTWDNYGYTF. CDR3 nucleotides: TGTGCCTGGACTTGGGATAACTATGGCTACACCTTC.

This clonotype was picked up many times. V gene TRBV27 combines with J gene TRBJ2-3; 7 bases line up with TRBD1. Germline values: CDR1 MNHEY, CDR2 SMNVEV (reference sequence). V lost 7 bases, J lost 5 bases, and 3 bases stayed unmatched. The CDR3 is 12 amino acids. For the CDR3, the DNA is TGTGCCAGCAAGGACAGGCGAGATACGCAGTATTTT. Encoded protein: CASKDRRDTQYF.

This clonotype was seen many times. This chain uses TRBV5-5 with TRBJ2-5, with D possibly matching TRBD1 (6 bases). This CDR3 comprises 15 residues. CDR1 is SGHKS and CDR2 is YYEKEE in the germline V gene (reference sequence). Trimming left V 0 bases short and J 1 base short, with 10 bases between. CDR3 protein: CASSLEGTIQETQYF. CDR3 sequence (DNA): TGTGCCAGCAGCTTGGAAGGGACAATCCAAGAGACCCAGTACTTC. Drawing the rest from reference TRBV5-5 and TRBJ2-5, the complete variable domain is DAGVTQSPTHLIKTRGQQVTLRCSPISGHKSVSWYQQVLGQGPQFIFQYYEKEERGRGNFPDRFSARQFPNYSSELNVNALLLGDSALYLCASSLEGTIQETQYFGPGTRLLVL.